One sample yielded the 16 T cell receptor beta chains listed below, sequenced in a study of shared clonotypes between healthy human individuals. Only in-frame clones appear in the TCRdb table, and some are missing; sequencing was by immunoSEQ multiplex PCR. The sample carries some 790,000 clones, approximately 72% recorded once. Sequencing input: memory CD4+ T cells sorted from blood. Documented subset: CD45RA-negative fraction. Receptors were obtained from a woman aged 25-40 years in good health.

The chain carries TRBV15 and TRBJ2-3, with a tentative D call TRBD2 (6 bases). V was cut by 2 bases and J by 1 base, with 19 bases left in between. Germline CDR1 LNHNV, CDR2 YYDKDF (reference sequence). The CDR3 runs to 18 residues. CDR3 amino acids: CATSRPTSTGDGTDTQYF. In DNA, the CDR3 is TGTGCCACCAGCAGACCGACTTCTACGGGGGATGGCACAGATACGCAGTATTTT.

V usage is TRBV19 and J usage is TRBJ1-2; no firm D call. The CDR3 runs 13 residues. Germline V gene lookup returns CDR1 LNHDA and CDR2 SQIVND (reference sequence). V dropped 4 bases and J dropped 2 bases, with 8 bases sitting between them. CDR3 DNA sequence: TGTGCCAGTAGTAGCCAGGCCAACTATGGCTACACCTTC. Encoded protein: CASSSQANYGYTF.

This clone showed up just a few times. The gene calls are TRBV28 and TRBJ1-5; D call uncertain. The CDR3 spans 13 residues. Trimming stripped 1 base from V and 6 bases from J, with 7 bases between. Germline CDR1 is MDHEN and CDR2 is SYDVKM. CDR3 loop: CASSLLRIQPQHF. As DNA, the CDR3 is TGTGCCAGCAGTTTATTGCGGATTCAGCCCCAGCATTTT.

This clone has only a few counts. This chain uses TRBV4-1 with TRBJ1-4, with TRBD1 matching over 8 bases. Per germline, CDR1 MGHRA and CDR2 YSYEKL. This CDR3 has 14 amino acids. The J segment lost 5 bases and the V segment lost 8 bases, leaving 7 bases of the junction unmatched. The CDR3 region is CASFGQGGNEKLFF. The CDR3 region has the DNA TGCGCCAGCTTCGGACAGGGTGGGAATGAAAAACTGTTTTTT.

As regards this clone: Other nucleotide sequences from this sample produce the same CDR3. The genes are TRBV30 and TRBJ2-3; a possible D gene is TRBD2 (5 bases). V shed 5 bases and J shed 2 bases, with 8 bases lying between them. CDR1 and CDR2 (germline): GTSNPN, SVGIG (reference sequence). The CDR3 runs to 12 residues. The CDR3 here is CAWGGSTDTQYF. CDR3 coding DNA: TGTGCCTGGGGAGGATCCACAGATACGCAGTATTTT.

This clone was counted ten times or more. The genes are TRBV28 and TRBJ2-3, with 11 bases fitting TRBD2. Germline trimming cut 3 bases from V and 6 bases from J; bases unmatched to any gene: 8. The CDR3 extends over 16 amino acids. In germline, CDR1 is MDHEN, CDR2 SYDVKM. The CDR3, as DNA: TGTGCCAGCAGTTTTCGGCTACTAGCGGGAGTCGATACGCAGTATTTT. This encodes CASSFRLLAGVDTQYF.

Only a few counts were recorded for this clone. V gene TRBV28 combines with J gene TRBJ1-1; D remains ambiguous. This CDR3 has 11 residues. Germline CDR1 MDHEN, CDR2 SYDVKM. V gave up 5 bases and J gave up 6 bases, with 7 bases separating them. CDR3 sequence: CASSRLAEAFF. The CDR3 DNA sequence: TGTGCCAGCAGTCGACTGGCTGAAGCTTTCTTT.

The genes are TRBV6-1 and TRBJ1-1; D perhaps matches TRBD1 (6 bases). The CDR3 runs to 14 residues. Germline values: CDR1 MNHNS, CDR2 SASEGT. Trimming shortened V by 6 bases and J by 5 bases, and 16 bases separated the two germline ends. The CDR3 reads CASSRGAGATEAFF. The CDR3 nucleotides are TGTGCCAGCAGCCGGGGGGCCGGGGCAACTGAAGCTTTCTTT.

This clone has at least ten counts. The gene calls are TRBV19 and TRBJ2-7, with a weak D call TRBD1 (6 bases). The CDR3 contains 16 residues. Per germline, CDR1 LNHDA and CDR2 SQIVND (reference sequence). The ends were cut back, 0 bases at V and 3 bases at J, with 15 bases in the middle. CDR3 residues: CASSIDLTTRGYEQYF. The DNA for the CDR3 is TGTGCCAGTAGTATAGATCTCACTACCAGGGGCTACGAGCAGTACTTC.

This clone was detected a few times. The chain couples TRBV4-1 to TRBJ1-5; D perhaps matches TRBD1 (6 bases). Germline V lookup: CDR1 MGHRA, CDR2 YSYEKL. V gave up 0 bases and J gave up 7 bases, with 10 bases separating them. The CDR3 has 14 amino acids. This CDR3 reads CASSQEGAGQPQHF. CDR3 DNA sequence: TGCGCCAGCAGCCAAGAGGGGGCCGGGCAGCCCCAGCATTTT.

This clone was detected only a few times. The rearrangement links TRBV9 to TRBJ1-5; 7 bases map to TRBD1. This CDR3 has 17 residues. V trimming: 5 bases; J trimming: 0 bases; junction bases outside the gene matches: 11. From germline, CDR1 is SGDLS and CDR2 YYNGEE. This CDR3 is CASSDGDSTYSNQPQHF. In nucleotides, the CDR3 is TGTGCCAGCAGTGACGGGGACAGTACCTATAGCAATCAGCCCCAGCATTTT.

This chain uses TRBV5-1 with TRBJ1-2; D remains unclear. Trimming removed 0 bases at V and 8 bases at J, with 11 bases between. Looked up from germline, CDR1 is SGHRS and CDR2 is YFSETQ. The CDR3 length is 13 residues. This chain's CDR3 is CASSLEAGGGYTF. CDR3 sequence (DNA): TGCGCCAGCAGCTTGGAAGCGGGAGGAGGCTACACCTTC. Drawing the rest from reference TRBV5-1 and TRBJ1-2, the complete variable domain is KAGVTQTPRYLIKTRGQQVTLSCSPISGHRSVSWYQQTPGQGLQFLFEYFSETQRNKGNFPGRFSGRQFSNSRSEMNVSTLELGDSALYLCASSLEAGGGYTFGSGTRLTVV.

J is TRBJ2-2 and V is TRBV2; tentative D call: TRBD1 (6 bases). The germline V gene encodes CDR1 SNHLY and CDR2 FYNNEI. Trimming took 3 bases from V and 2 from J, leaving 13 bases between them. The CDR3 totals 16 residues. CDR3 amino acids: CASSETGTINTGELFF. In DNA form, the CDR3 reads TGTGCCAGCAGTGAGACCGGGACAATAAACACCGGGGAGCTGTTTTTT. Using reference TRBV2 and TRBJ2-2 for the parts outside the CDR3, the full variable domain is EPEVTQTPSHQVTQMGQEVILRCVPISNHLYFYWYRQILGQKVEFLVSFYNNEISEKSEIFDDQFSVERPDGSNFTLKIRSTKLEDSAMYFCASSETGTINTGELFFGEGSRLTVL.

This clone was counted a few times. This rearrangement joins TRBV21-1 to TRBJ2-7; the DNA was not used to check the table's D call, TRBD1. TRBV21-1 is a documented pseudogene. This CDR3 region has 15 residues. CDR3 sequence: CASGNPGTGTSEQYF. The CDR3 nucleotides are TGTGCCAGCGGAAACCCCGGGACAGGGACCTCTGAGCAGTACTTC.

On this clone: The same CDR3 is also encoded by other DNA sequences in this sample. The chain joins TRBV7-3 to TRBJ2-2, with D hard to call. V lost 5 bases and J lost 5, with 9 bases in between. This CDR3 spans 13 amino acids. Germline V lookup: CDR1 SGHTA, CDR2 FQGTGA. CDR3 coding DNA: TGTGCCAGCAGCCCTACAGTGACCGGGGAGCTGTTTTTT. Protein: CASSPTVTGELFF.

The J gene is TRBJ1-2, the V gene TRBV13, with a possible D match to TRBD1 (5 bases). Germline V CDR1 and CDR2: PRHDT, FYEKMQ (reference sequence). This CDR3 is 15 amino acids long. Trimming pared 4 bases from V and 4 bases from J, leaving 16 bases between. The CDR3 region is CASSWDQGVPYGYTF. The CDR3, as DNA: TGTGCCAGCAGCTGGGACCAGGGAGTGCCCTATGGCTACACCTTC.